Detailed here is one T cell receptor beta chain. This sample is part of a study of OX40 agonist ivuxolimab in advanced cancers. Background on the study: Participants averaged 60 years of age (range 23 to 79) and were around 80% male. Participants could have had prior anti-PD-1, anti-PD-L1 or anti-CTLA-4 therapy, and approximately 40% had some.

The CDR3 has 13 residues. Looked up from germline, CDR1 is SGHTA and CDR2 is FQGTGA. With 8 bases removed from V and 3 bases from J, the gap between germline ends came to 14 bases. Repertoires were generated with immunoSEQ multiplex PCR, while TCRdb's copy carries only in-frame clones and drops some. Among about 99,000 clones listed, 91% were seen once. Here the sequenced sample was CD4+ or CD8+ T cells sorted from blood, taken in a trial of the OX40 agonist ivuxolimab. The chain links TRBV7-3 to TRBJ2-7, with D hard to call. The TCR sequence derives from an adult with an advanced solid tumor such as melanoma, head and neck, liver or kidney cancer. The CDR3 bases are TGTGCCAGCTCGCAGGCCCCTGGCTACGAGCAGTACTTC. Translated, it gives CASSQAPGYEQYF. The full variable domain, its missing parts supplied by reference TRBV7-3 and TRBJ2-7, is GAGVSQTPSNKVTEKGKYVELRCDPISGHTALYWYRQSLGQGPEFLIYFQGTGAADDSGLPNDRFFAVRPEGSVSTLKIQRTERGDSAVYLCASSQAPGYEQYFGPGTRLTVT.